This passage covers 8 T cell receptor beta chains from one sample sequenced in a study of identical twins. TCRdb redid the calling of the 5' RACE reads with MiXCR, one entry per CDR3 protein. The table has roughly 1,500,000 distinct CDR3 sequences, roughly 35% seen once. Sequences were obtained from cord blood. The receptor source for this set is a newborn girl in good health.

The rearrangement links TRBV29-1 to TRBJ2-5; TRBD1 matches 7 bases. The CDR3 has 15 residues. V lost 1 base, J lost 1 base, and 6 bases stayed unmatched. Per the germline V gene, CDR1 is SQVTM and CDR2 is ANQGSEA. The CDR3 sequence is CSVEGAGTVQETQYF. The CDR3 DNA follows: TGCAGCGTTGAAGGGGCCGGGACAGTCCAAGAGACCCAGTACTTC.

The chain joins TRBV27 to TRBJ2-1, with 14 bases lining up with TRBD2. Looked up from germline, CDR1 is MNHEY and CDR2 is SMNVEV (reference sequence). The CDR3 covers 17 residues. Trimming removed 3 bases from V and 6 bases from J; junction bases left unmatched: 7. This CDR3 reads CASSLTRTSGGSNEQFF. CDR3 coding DNA: TGTGCCAGCAGTTTGACGCGGACTAGCGGGGGGAGCAATGAGCAGTTCTTC.

The J gene is TRBJ1-1, the V gene TRBV4-2; D is perhaps TRBD1 (6 bases). The CDR3 contains 15 residues. The germline V and J ends were trimmed by 1 base and 7 bases, with 16 bases remaining between them. The germline V gene encodes CDR1 LGHNA and CDR2 YNFKEQ. CDR3 region: CASSQVGLRGGEAFF. The CDR3 DNA reads TGTGCCAGCAGCCAAGTAGGCCTTAGGGGGGGTGAAGCTTTCTTT.

The chain has TRBV11-2 and TRBJ2-7; perhaps TRBD1 as D (6 bases). Trimming removed 2 bases at V and 0 bases at J, with 11 bases between. The length of the CDR3 is 15 residues. From germline, CDR1 is SGHAT and CDR2 FQNNGV. CDR3 residues: CASSLIRDNSYEQYF. Here the CDR3 DNA reads TGTGCCAGCAGCTTAATTAGGGACAACTCCTACGAGCAGTACTTC.

The chain carries TRBV12-3 or TRBV12-4 and TRBJ2-4, with 7 bases lining up with TRBD2. The CDR3 is 14 amino acids. J gave up 8 bases and V 4 bases, and 8 bases lay outside the gene matches. The CDR3 is CASSSRLARDIQYF. The CDR3, as DNA: TGTGCCAGCAGTTCCCGACTAGCTCGGGACATTCAGTACTTC.

The chain carries TRBV24-1 and TRBJ1-2; tentatively, D is TRBD1 (5 bases). Germline V CDR1 and CDR2: KGHDR, SFDVKD. V lost 4 bases and J lost 4, with 12 bases in between. This CDR3 has 14 amino acids. CDR3 protein: CATSEADSVYGYTF. The DNA of the CDR3 is TGTGCCACCAGTGAAGCCGACAGTGTCTATGGCTACACCTTC.

This clonotype was picked up a small number of times. The rearrangement joins TRBV25-1 to TRBJ2-1, with 13 nucleotides matching TRBD2. Looked up from germline, CDR1 is MGHDK and CDR2 is SYGVNS. The CDR3 runs 20 residues. The ends lost 4 bases at V and 0 bases at J; junction bases unmatched: 12. As DNA, the CDR3 is TGTGCCAGCAGTGGACGTCCGGGACTAGCGGGGTGGAGCTCCTACAATGAGCAGTTCTTC. This sequence encodes CASSGRPGLAGWSSYNEQFF.

There are many counts of this clonotype. This sequence joins TRBV29-1 and TRBJ1-2; maybe TRBD1 (5 bases). V was clipped by 7 bases and J by 6 bases, with 18 bases between them. The CDR3 spans 13 residues. CDR1 is SQVTM, CDR2 ANQGSEA, per germline. Written as DNA, the CDR3 is TGCAGCGCTTACGGGGCGGTAAGAGATGGCTACACCTTC. Protein sequence: CSAYGAVRDGYTF.